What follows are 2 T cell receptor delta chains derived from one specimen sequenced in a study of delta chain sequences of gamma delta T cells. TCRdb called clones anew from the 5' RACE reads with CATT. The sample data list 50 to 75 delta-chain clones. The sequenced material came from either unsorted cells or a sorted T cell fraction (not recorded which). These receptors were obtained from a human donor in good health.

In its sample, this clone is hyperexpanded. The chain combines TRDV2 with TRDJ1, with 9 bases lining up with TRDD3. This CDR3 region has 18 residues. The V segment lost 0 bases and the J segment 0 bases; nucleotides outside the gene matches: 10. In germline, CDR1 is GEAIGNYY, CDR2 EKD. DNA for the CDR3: TGTGCCTGTGACACCCTTACTGGGGGAAACCTTTACACCGATAAACTCATCTTT. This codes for CACDTLTGGNLYTDKLIF.

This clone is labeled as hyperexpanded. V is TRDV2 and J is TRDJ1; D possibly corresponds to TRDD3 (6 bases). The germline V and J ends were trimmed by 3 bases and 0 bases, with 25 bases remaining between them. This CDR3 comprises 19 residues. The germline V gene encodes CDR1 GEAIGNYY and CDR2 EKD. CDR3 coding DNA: TGTGCCTGTGACCCTGTAACTACGGTGGGGGGCTACTACACCGATAAACTCATCTTT. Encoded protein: CACDPVTTVGGYYTDKLIF.